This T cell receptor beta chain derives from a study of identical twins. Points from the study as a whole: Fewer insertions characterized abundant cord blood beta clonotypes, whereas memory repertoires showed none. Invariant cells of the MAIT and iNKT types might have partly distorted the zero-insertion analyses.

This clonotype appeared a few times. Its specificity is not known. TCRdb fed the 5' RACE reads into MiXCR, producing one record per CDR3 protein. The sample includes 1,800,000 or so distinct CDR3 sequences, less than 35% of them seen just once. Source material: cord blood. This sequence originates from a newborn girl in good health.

The CDR3: CSASPLDRPDTQYF. As DNA, the CDR3 is TGCAGTGCTAGCCCATTAGATCGTCCAGATACGCAGTATTTT. The genes are TRBV20-1 and TRBJ2-3; D gene ambiguous. With 3 bases removed from V and 4 bases from J, the gap between germline ends came to 14 bases. This CDR3 has 14 amino acids. Germline V gene data show CDR1 as DFQATT and CDR2 as SNEGSKA (reference sequence).